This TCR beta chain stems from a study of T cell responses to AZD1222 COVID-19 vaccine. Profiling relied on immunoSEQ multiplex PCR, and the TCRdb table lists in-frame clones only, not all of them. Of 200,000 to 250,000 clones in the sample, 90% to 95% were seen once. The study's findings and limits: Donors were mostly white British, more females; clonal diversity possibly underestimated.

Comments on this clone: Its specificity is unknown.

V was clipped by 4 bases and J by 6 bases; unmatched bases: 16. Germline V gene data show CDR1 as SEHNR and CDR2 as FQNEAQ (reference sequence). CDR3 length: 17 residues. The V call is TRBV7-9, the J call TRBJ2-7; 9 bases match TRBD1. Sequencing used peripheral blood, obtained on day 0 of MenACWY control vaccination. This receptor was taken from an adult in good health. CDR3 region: CASSSKTGGSSPVEQYF. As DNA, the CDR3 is TGTGCCAGCAGCTCAAAAACAGGGGGCAGCTCTCCTGTCGAGCAGTACTTC.